This T cell receptor (beta chain) was captured by sequencing in a study of shared clonotypes between healthy human individuals. Looking at the study overall: Per donor, three plates held CD4 naive cells, three held CD4 memory, two held CD8 naive and one held CD8 memory. Study-wide results and caveats: When naive CD4 clonotypes were compared across a few donors, roughly 4.9% were shared.

Turning to this clone: Its antigen is not known.

Deep was the level at which the assay was run. Sequencing used immunoSEQ multiplex PCR; TCRdb keeps in-frame clones, though not all of them. The table lists about 2.4 million clones, more than 85% of them singletons. The CDR3 has 15 residues. Per germline, CDR1 SGHRS and CDR2 YFSETQ. Deletions cut 4 bases from V and 6 bases from J, with 19 bases between. Input material: naive CD4+ T cells from PBMCs. Subset given: CD45RA+ positively selected. The chain has TRBV5-1 and TRBJ1-1; D gene uncertain. This TCR was recovered from a man aged 18 to 30 in good health. Some clones in this sample may be carry-over from other donors' samples. CDR3 sequence reads: CASSRGSQARSEAFF. The CDR3 nucleotides read TGCGCCAGCAGCCGCGGCAGTCAGGCAAGGTCTGAAGCTTTCTTT.